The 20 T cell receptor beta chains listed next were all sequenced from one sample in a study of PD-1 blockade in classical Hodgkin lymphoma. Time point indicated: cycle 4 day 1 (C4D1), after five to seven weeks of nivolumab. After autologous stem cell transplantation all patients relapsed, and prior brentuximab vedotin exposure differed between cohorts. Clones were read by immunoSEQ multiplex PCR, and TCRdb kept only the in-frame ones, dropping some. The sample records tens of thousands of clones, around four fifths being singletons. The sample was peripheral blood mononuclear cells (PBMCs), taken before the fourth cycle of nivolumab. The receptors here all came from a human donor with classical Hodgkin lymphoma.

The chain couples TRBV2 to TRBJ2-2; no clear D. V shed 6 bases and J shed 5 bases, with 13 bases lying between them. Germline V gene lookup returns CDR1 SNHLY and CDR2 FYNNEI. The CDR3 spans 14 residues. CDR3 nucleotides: TGTGCCAGCAGCCTCGAAGTGGGAACCGGGGAGCTGTTTTTT. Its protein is CASSLEVGTGELFF.

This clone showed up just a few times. As DNA, the CDR3 is TGTGCCAGCAGCTTAATGAAAGGGGGCTTCGTTGATACGCAGTATTTT. It encodes CASSLMKGGFVDTQYF. This rearrangement joins TRBV7-9 to TRBJ2-3; TRBD1 agrees at 7 bases. Trimming took 2 bases from V and 6 from J; bases not matched to a gene: 11. The CDR3 sequence is 16 residues long. Germline loops: CDR1 SEHNR, CDR2 FQNEAQ (reference sequence).

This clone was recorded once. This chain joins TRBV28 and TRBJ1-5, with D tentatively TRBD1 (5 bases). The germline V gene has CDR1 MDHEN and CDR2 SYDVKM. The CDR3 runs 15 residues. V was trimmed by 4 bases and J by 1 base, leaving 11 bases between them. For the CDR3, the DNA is TGTGCCAGCAGTTCCCTGACAGCGAGCAATCAGCCCCAGCATTTT. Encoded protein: CASSSLTASNQPQHF.

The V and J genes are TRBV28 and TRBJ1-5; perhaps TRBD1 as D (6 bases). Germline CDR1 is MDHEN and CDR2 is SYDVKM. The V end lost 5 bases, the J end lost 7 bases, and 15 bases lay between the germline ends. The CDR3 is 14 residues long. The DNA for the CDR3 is TGTGCCAGCAGTGGAGGACAGATCAACCAGCCCCAGCATTTT. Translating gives CASSGGQINQPQHF.

This CDR3 reads CASSVLQETNEKLFF. CDR3 DNA: TGTGCCAGCAGCGTACTGCAGGAGACTAATGAAAAACTGTTTTTT. The chain carries TRBV9 and TRBJ1-4; D gene unclear. CDR1 and CDR2 from the germline V gene are SGDLS and YYNGEE. This CDR3 region has 15 residues. The V end was cut by 1 base, the J end by 2 bases, with 9 bases between.

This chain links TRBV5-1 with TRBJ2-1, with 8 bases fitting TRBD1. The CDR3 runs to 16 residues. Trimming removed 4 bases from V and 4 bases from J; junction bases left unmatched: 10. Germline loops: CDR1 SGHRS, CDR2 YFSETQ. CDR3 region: CASSPFSGTGYNEQFF. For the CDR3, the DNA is TGCGCCAGCAGCCCCTTCTCGGGGACAGGATACAATGAGCAGTTCTTC.

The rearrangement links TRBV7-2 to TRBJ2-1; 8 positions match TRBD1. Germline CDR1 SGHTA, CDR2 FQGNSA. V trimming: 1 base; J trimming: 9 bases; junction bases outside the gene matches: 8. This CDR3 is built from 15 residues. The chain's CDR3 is CASSLVDRGMGEQFF. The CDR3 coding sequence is TGTGCCAGCAGCTTAGTCGACAGGGGAATGGGTGAGCAGTTCTTC.

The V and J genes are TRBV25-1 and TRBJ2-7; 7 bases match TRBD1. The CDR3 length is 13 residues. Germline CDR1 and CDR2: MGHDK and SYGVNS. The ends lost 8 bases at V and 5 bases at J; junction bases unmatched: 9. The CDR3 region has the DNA TGTGCCAGCGGAGACAGGGAAGTCGACGAGCAGTACTTC. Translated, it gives CASGDREVDEQYF.

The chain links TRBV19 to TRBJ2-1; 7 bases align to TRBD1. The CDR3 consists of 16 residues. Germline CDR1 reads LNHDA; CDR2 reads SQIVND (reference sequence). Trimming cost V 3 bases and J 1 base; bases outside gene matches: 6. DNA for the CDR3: TGTGCCAGTAGTATCACAGGGGTTCGGTCCTACAATGAGCAGTTCTTC. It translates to CASSITGVRSYNEQFF.

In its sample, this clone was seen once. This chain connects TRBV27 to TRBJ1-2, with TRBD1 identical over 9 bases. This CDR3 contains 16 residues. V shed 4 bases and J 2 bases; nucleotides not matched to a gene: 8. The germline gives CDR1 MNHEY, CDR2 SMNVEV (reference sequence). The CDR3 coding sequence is TGTGCCAGCAGTTCTCTTTTTGACAGGGGGAACTATGGCTACACCTTC. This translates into CASSSLFDRGNYGYTF.

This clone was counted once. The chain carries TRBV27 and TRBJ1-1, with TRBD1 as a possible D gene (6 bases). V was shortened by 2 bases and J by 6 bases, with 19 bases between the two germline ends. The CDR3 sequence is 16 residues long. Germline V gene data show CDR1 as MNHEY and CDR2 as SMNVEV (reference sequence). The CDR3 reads CASSLSPPRGLPEAFF. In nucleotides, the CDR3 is TGTGCCAGCAGTTTAAGCCCTCCCCGGGGGCTCCCTGAAGCTTTCTTT.

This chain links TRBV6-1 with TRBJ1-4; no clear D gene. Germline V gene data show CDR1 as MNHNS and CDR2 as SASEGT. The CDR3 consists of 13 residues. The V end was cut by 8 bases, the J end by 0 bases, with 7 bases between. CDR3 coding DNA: TGTGCCAGCGCCATTCCAACTAATGAAAAACTGTTTTTT. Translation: CASAIPTNEKLFF.

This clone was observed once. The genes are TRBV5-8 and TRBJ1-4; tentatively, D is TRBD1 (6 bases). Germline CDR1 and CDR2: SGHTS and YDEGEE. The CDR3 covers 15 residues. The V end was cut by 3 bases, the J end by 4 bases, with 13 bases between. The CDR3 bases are TGTGCCAGCAGCTCAACCGGGACACTTAATGAAAAACTGTTTTTT. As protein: CASSSTGTLNEKLFF.

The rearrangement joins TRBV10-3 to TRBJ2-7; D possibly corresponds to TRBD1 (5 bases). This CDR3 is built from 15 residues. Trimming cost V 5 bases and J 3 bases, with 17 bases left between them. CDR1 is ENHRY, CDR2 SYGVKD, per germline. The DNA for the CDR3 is TGTGCCATCAGTTCAGGGTTTTTGCCCGGCTACGAGCAGTACTTC. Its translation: CAISSGFLPGYEQYF.

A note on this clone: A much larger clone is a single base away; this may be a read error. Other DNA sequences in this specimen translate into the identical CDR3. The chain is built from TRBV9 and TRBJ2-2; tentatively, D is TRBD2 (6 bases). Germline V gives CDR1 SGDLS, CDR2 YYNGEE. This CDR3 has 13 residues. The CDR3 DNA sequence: TGTGCCAGCACCGGGAGCAACACCGGGGAGTTGTTTTTT. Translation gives CASTGSNTGELFF.

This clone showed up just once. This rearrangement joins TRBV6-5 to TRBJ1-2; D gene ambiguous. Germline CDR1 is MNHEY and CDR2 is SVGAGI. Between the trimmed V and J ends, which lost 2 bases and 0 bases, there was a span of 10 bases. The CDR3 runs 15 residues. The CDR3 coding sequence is TGTGCCAGCAGTTACGGGTCCACAGCTAACTATGGCTACACCTTC. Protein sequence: CASSYGSTANYGYTF.

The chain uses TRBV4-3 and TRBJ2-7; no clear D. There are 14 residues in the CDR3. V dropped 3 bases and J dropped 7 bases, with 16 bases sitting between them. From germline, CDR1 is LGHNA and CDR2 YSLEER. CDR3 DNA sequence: TGCGCCAGCAGCCATATCAGAGGAGCCGGGGAGCAGTACTTC. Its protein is CASSHIRGAGEQYF.

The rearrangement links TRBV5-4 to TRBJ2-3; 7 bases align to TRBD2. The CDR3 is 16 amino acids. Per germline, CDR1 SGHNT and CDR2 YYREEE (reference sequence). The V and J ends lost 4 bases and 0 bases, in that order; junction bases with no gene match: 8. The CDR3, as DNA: TGTGCCAGCAGCCCAGGGACTAAGGTTAGCACAGATACGCAGTATTTT. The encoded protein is CASSPGTKVSTDTQYF.

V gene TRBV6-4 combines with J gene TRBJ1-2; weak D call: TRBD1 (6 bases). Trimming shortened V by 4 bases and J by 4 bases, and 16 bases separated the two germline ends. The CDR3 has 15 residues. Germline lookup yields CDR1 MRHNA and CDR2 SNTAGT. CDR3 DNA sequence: TGTGCCAGCAGTGGAGAGTTTGGAGGGGGCTATGGCTACACCTTC. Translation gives CASSGEFGGGYGYTF.

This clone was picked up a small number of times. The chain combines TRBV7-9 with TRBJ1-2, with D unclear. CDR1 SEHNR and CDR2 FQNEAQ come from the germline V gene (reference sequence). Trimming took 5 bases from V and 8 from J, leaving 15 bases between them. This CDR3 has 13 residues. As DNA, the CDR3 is TGTGCCAGCAGCCCGGACCCACTTCGGGGCTACACCTTC. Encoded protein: CASSPDPLRGYTF. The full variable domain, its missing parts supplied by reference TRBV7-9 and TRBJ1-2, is DTGVSQNPRHKITKRGQNVTFRCDPISEHNRLYWYRQTLGQGPEFLTYFQNEAQLEKSRLLSDRFSAERPKGSFSTLEIQRTEQGDSAMYLCASSPDPLRGYTFGSGTRLTVV.